This T cell receptor (beta chain) was observed in a study of T-cell memory formation after mild COVID-19 (dated by TCRdb to 2020 to 2023). The study in broad terms: TCR sequence clusters from the two donors were largely donor specific. Two young, previously healthy adult volunteers, one female and one male, were included in the cohort. T-cell clones expanding and contracting after mild COVID-19 in a couple of donors were tracked by longitudinal TCRalpha and TCRbeta repertoire sequencing.

Taken from the germline V gene (reference sequence), the CDR1 and CDR2 loops are MNHNY and SVGAGI. V loses 3 bases, J loses 6 bases, and the germline ends lie 8 bases apart. The CDR3 has 12 amino acids, counting the end cysteine and phenylalanine. Of the read, only the CDR3 DNA is kept; its 36 bases are in frame from base 1. Ficoll-Paque density gradient centrifugation was used to isolate PBMCs. What the study reported, not specific to this receptor: Some responding clones were detected in pre-infection memory, which suggested that pre-existing cross-reactive memory T cells had joined the SARS-CoV-2 response. From day 15 to 85, contracting clones showed balanced CD4/CD8 phenotypes, whereas a second wave of clones that expanded from day 15 to 37 leaned towards CD4+. The study covered only a couple of mild cases, and larger cohorts including severe cases with pre-infection samples were considered necessary. Contracting CD4+ clones were found mainly in CM and EM memory subsets, while CD8+ clones were enriched in EMRA. SARS-CoV-2 specificity of the second-wave clones peaking on day 37 was not confirmed.

This clonotype was detected a few times. This clone's antigen is unknown. No base quality values were provided; no much bigger clone lies one nucleotide off. TCRdb names Illumina NovaSeq 6000 as the instrument used. cDNA libraries for TCRalpha and TCRbeta were prepared by 5'RACE using constant-segment primers, with sample barcodes and unique molecular identifiers added. Trizol reagent was used to extract RNA from every sample. The libraries were amplified in two PCR steps, and the second step added a second sample barcode and Illumina TruSeq adapters. Sequencing of the libraries was done on an Illumina NovaSeq, producing 2 x 150 bp paired-end reads. The original pipeline was this. Reads were demultiplexed and collapsed into UMI-guided consensus sequences with migec v1.2.7. Using mixcr v2.1.11, UMI consensuses were aligned to TRA and TRB V and J templates and then assembled into clonotypes. Clonotypes were classified as expanded or contracted when called significant by both edgeR and NoisET, with noise models trained on biological replicates. For edgeR calls, the thresholds were a false discovery rate-adjusted p below 0.01 and a log2 fold-change of 1. As an exploratory analysis of dynamics, PCA with hierarchical clustering was applied to max-normalized trajectories of the 1000 most abundant clonotypes. The CD4 or CD8 phenotype of responding clones was assigned using the separately sequenced CD4+ and CD8+ repertoires. The public reads were quality trimmed at Q25 with fastp and then assembled into clones with MiXCR by TCRdb, keeping productive beta chains. Identical CDR3 proteins give one entry, which carries the most common genes and DNA. The V and J calls and clone size come from TCRdb's table, not from the authors' own analysis. This sample has fewer than 250,000 distinct CDR3 sequences in its table, and about 17% of those were observed once. Roughly 2.3% of the sample goes to the ten largest clones.

What was sequenced was PBMCs or a T cell subset sorted from them (not recorded which). This clonotype originated in an adult woman who had mild COVID-19 (a few samples of this study predate the infection). The sample titles of this study are shuffled in the database, so cell type and time point are left out; the donor was told from shared clones. The sequence is built from TRBV6-6 and TRBJ1-2; the D gene identity is not certain. The CDR3 has the sequence CASSYVGDGYTF. The nucleotides are TGTGCCAGCAGTTATGTTGGGGATGGCTACACCTTC.